This T cell receptor (beta chain) is from a study of metastatic and nonmetastatic thyroid tumors. This CDR3 is 15 amino acids long. V was pared by 3 bases and J by 0 bases, with 5 bases of the junction left unmatched. The germline gives CDR1 MRHNA, CDR2 SNTAGT. By share, this clone ranks as medium-sized (0.01 to 0.1%). Its antigen is not identified. In the study's own analysis: The study's classifier, a distant-metastasis tool for papillary thyroid cancer, was built using CDR3 differences across clinicopathological groups. TCRdb recomputed clones from the PCR reads via MiXCR. TCRdb, not the authors, supplied the V and J calls. The profile shows over 15,000 clones, around 25% of them singletons. Study-wide results and limits: Malignant thyroid tumors reportedly had TCR beta diversity that was significantly higher than in benign nodules, in blood and tumor.

All patients were treatment-naive before thyroid surgery. Sequencing was done on a sample of tumor tissue. This TCR derives from a female donor with papillary thyroid cancer or a benign thyroid nodule (not recorded which). Some clones in this sample may be carry-over from other donors' samples. The chain couples TRBV6-4 to TRBJ2-7, with TRBD2 matching over 7 bases. CDR3: CASSEGGGGSYEQYF. The CDR3 region has the DNA TGTGCCAGCAGTGAGGGCGGCGGGGGCTCCTACGAGCAGTACTTC.